One and the same sample provided the 5 T cell receptor beta chains below, sequenced in a study of blood T cell repertoires in COVID-19. TCRdb's copy holds only in-frame clones and misses some; the assay was immunoSEQ multiplex PCR. The sample shows about 210,000 clones, 80% to 90% of them seen only once. Sequencing input: PBMCs or T cells enriched from blood (not recorded which). Source of these receptors: a man aged 35 to 55 who had recovered from COVID-19.

The sample holds one count of this clone. CDR3 coding DNA: TGTGCCAGCAGCTTGGACAGGGGGTACTCTGGAAACACCATATATTTT. As protein: CASSLDRGYSGNTIYF. This rearrangement joins TRBV5-4 to TRBJ1-3, with 8 bases aligning to TRBD1. There are 16 residues in the CDR3. Unmatched junction bases numbered 2, after V lost 0 bases and J lost 0 bases. CDR1 and CDR2 (germline): SGHNT, YYREEE (reference sequence).

This chain joins TRBV4-1 and TRBJ2-2; maybe TRBD2 (7 bases). Between the trimmed V and J ends, which lost 3 bases and 6 bases, there was a span of 17 bases. Germline assignment: CDR1 MGHRA and CDR2 YSYEKL. The CDR3 has 16 amino acids. The CDR3 sequence: CASSHLYRGGSGELFF. In DNA form, the CDR3 reads TGCGCCAGCAGCCATCTGTATAGGGGGGGCTCCGGGGAGCTGTTTTTT.

The chain recombines TRBV2 with TRBJ1-2, with D uncertain. V was shortened by 5 bases and J by 7 bases, with 17 bases between the two germline ends. This CDR3 has 14 residues. Germline V gene data show CDR1 as SNHLY and CDR2 as FYNNEI. The CDR3 sequence is CASSLDPIAGGYTF. The CDR3 bases are TGTGCCAGCAGTTTAGATCCAATCGCGGGTGGCTACACCTTC.

This clone was seen more than once but under ten times. The chain uses TRBV29-1 and TRBJ1-6, with 7 bases aligning to TRBD1. The CDR3 loop spans 13 amino acids. The V and J ends lost 7 bases and 7 bases, in that order; junction bases with no gene match: 7. Germline loops: CDR1 SQVTM, CDR2 ANQGSEA. Written as DNA, the CDR3 is TGCAGCGCGGGGGACAGAGGAAATTCACCCCTCCACTTT. It translates to CSAGDRGNSPLHF.

The chain joins TRBV7-2 to TRBJ2-1; TRBD2 aligns across 7 bases. Germline V gene data show CDR1 as SGHTA and CDR2 as FQGNSA. The CDR3 runs to 15 residues. Trimming cost V 8 bases and J 0 bases; bases outside gene matches: 7. CDR3 DNA: TGTGCCAGCGTACGGGAGGCAAGCTCCTACAATGAGCAGTTCTTC. Amino acid sequence: CASVREASSYNEQFF.